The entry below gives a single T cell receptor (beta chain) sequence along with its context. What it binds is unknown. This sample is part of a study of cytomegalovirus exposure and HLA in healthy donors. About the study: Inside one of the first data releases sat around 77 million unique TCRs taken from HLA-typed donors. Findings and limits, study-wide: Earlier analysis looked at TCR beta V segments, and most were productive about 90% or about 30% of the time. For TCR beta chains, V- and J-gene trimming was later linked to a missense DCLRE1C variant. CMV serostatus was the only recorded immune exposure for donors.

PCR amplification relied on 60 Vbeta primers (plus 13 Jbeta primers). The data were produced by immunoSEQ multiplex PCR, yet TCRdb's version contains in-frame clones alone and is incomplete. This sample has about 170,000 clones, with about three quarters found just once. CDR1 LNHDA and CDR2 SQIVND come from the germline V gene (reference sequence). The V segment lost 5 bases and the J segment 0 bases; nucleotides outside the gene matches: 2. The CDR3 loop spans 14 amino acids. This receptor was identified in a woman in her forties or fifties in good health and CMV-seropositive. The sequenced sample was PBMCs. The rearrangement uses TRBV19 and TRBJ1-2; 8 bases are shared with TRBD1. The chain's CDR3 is CASSLTGANYGYTF. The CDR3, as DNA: TGTGCCAGTAGTTTGACAGGGGCTAACTATGGCTACACCTTC.